This T cell receptor beta chain emerged from a study of blood T cell repertoires in COVID-19. Study in general: T cells, B-cell-depleted T cells, or PBMCs provided the cDNA or gDNA that served as material.

Original processing notes: Using reference gene primer amplification, nucleated cell counts were estimated. Libraries were prepared by immunoSEQ multiplex PCR; TCRdb keeps only in-frame clonotypes and omits some of them. V, J and clone size were drawn from that table, and D and trimming were deduced from the DNA. Of around 330,000 clones listed, around nine tenths are singletons. Germline V gene lookup returns CDR1 WSHSY and CDR2 SAAADI. This CDR3 is 10 amino acids long. The ends were cut back, 6 bases at V and 9 bases at J, with 6 bases in the middle. Recruits, aged roughly 18 to 95 years, lived in 24 US areas. Participants were placed into cohorts based on the clinical history they reported.

This clonotype originated in a man in his sixties who had recovered from COVID-19. This chain joins TRBV10-2 and TRBJ2-1; perhaps TRBD2 as D (6 bases). Sequencing was done on a sample of PBMCs or T cells enriched from blood (not recorded which). This CDR3 reads CASRAGEQFF. As DNA, the CDR3 is TGCGCCAGCAGAGCGGGTGAGCAGTTCTTC.